Shown below are 24 T cell receptor beta chains from a single sample sequenced in a study of blood T cell repertoires in COVID-19. Clones were sequenced by immunoSEQ multiplex PCR, and TCRdb holds only the in-frame ones, with some missing. The repertoire holds more than 90,000 clones, with around 87% as singletons. The sample consisted of peripheral blood. These receptors came from a woman aged 30 to 39 with acute or convalescent COVID-19.

The chain combines TRBV5-1 with TRBJ2-3, with 12 bases lining up with TRBD2. Trimming removed 0 bases from V and 5 bases from J; junction bases left unmatched: 7. The V gene's germline CDR1 is SGHRS and CDR2 YFSETQ. This CDR3 region has 17 residues. The CDR3 coding sequence is TGCGCCAGCAGCTTGGCGGACCGGACTAGCGGGGTAGATACGCAGTATTTT. This sequence encodes CASSLADRTSGVDTQYF.

The genes are TRBV6-5 and TRBJ2-7; TRBD2 might be the D (7 bases). Germline CDR1 MNHEY, CDR2 SVGAGI. CDR3 size: 14 residues. V lost 6 bases and J lost 3, with 15 bases in between. Here the CDR3 DNA reads TGTGCCAGCAGGAAGGGGGGGTCTCTCTACGAGCAGTACTTC. Its protein is CASRKGGSLYEQYF.

V gene TRBV6-2 or TRBV6-3 combines with J gene TRBJ2-1, with 14 bases identical to TRBD2. This CDR3 has 20 residues. V trimming: 5 bases; J trimming: 4 bases; junction bases outside the gene matches: 16. Germline V gene data show CDR1 as MNHEY and CDR2 as SVGEGT. The CDR3 bases are TGTGCCAGCAGTGGTCGGACTAGCGGGGGGCCGGGCCCCCGTTACAATGAGCAGTTCTTC. This gives the protein CASSGRTSGGPGPRYNEQFF.

The chain is built from TRBV11-3 and TRBJ1-3, with TRBD1 matching 7 bases. V lost 5 bases and J lost 2; bases outside the gene matches: 3. The germline V gene encodes CDR1 SGHNT and CDR2 YENEEA. The CDR3 has 14 residues. Written as DNA, the CDR3 is TGTGCCAGCAGCGTTACAGGGGCTGGAAACACCATATATTTT. This gives the protein CASSVTGAGNTIYF.

V is TRBV9 and J is TRBJ1-4; TRBD1 agrees at 8 bases. Looked up from germline, CDR1 is SGDLS and CDR2 is YYNGEE. The CDR3 is 14 residues long. Trimming at V came to 5 bases and at J to 4 bases, leaving 4 bases not matched to a gene. CDR3: CASSGQGLNEKLFF. CDR3 DNA: TGTGCCAGCAGTGGACAGGGCCTTAATGAAAAACTGTTTTTT.

The gene calls are TRBV28 and TRBJ2-3; 13 positions match TRBD2. V shed 2 bases, J shed 6 bases, and the junction held 11 bases outside the gene matches. The CDR3 has 18 amino acids. Germline lookup yields CDR1 MDHEN and CDR2 SYDVKM. In DNA form, the CDR3 reads TGTGCCAGCAGTTTAGGAGGACAGGGACTAGCGGGGAGGGATACGCAGTATTTT. Translated: CASSLGGQGLAGRDTQYF.

The chain recombines TRBV6-5 with TRBJ1-1, with a tentative D call TRBD1 (5 bases). The V gene's germline CDR1 is MNHEY and CDR2 SVGAGI. The CDR3 has 14 amino acids. Between the trimmed V and J ends, which lost 2 bases and 1 base, there was a span of 8 bases. The CDR3 sequence is CASSYDRTNTEAFF. CDR3 bases: TGTGCCAGCAGTTACGACAGAACGAACACTGAAGCTTTCTTT.

This chain uses TRBV29-1 with TRBJ1-2, with D hard to call. Deletions cut 5 bases from V and 0 bases from J, with 10 bases between. Germline V CDR1 and CDR2: SQVTM, ANQGSEA. CDR3 length equals 13 residues. DNA of the CDR3: TGCAGCGTTCTCTCCCAGGCTAACTATGGCTACACCTTC. This translates into CSVLSQANYGYTF.

The genes are TRBV11-2 and TRBJ1-3; no clear D gene. V was cut by 1 base and J by 0 bases, with 4 bases left in between. The CDR3 runs 14 residues. Germline V lookup: CDR1 SGHAT, CDR2 FQNNGV. The CDR3 loop is CASSLAFSGNTIYF. CDR3 DNA sequence: TGTGCCAGCAGCTTAGCCTTCTCTGGAAACACCATATATTTT.

As regards this clone: The same CDR3 also results from other DNA sequences found in this sample. The chain carries TRBV4-1 and TRBJ1-5; D may be TRBD1 (5 bases). V lost 1 base and J lost 0, with 7 bases in between. CDR1 and CDR2 (germline): MGHRA, YSYEKL. The CDR3 is made up of 15 amino acids. CDR3 in amino acids: CASSQVQGSNQPQHF. The DNA for the CDR3 is TGCGCCAGCAGCCAAGTCCAGGGTAGCAATCAGCCCCAGCATTTT.

The chain links TRBV19 to TRBJ1-5, with D maybe TRBD1 (5 bases). Germline V lookup: CDR1 LNHDA, CDR2 SQIVND (reference sequence). The CDR3 is 15 residues long. V dropped 0 bases and J dropped 7 bases, with 13 bases sitting between them. CDR3 DNA sequence: TGTGCCAGTAGTATAGAGGGGGGACCCGACCAGCCCCAGCATTTT. Encoded protein: CASSIEGGPDQPQHF.

The chain carries TRBV11-2 and TRBJ2-2; 7 bases fit TRBD1. With 5 bases clipped from V and 3 bases from J, the junction kept 6 bases outside the gene matches. CDR3 length: 15 residues. Germline CDR1 and CDR2: SGHAT and FQNNGV. As DNA, the CDR3 is TGTGCCAGCAGCCCGCGGACAGGCGACACCGGGGAGCTGTTTTTT. Residues: CASSPRTGDTGELFF.

This clone was counted only a few times. This chain links TRBV9 with TRBJ1-3, with a possible D match to TRBD1 (5 bases). Germline lookup yields CDR1 SGDLS and CDR2 YYNGEE. The ends were cut back, 3 bases at V and 0 bases at J, with 16 bases in the middle. CDR3 length: 17 residues. CDR3 DNA: TGTGCCAGCAGCGATAACCACTTGACAGTCTCTGGAAACACCATATATTTT. Its translation: CASSDNHLTVSGNTIYF.

The sample holds a few counts of this clone. V and J are TRBV28 and TRBJ2-3; D is perhaps TRBD1 (6 bases). This CDR3 spans 13 amino acids. Germline lookup yields CDR1 MDHEN and CDR2 SYDVKM. The CDR3 reads CAGGDQRTDTQYF. CDR3 nucleotide sequence: TGTGCAGGGGGAGACCAACGCACAGATACGCAGTATTTT.

V and J are TRBV29-1 and TRBJ2-3; 9 positions match TRBD1. The length of the CDR3 is 14 residues. Germline trimming cut 8 bases from V and 3 bases from J; bases unmatched to any gene: 9. Germline V gives CDR1 SQVTM, CDR2 ANQGSEA. The CDR3 loop reads CSSRQGGATDTQYF. The DNA for the CDR3 is TGCAGCTCCAGACAGGGGGGTGCGACAGATACGCAGTATTTT.

The count of this clone is one. The CDR3 coding sequence is TGTGCCAGCAGAGAACAGGGGTCGGGTAACTATGGCTACACCTTC. The encoded protein is CASREQGSGNYGYTF. The chain employs TRBV6-4 and TRBJ1-2, with 7 bases aligning to TRBD1. CDR1 is MRHNA, CDR2 SNTAGT, per germline. Trimming at V came to 6 bases and at J to 1 base, leaving 8 bases not matched to a gene. The CDR3 is 15 amino acids.

This chain uses TRBV20-1 with TRBJ2-1; D remains unclear. The CDR3 is 11 amino acids. Germline V lookup: CDR1 DFQATT, CDR2 SNEGSKA (reference sequence). Trimming left V 3 bases short and J 7 bases short, with 7 bases between. CDR3 residues: CSASLNNEQFF. In DNA, the CDR3 is TGCAGTGCTAGCCTAAATAATGAGCAGTTCTTC.

The rearrangement links TRBV19 to TRBJ2-1, with D possibly TRBD2 on 5 matching bases. The CDR3 sequence is 16 residues long. Germline loops: CDR1 LNHDA, CDR2 SQIVND (reference sequence). V dropped 1 base and J dropped 4 bases, with 14 bases sitting between them. The CDR3 DNA sequence: TGTGCCAGTAGTATAGGCCGGAAGAGGGAGTACAATGAGCAGTTCTTC. This encodes CASSIGRKREYNEQFF.

The rearrangement joins TRBV7-3 to TRBJ2-1, with 16 positions matching TRBD2. V lost 1 base and J lost 15; bases outside the gene matches: 9. The CDR3 spans 16 residues. CDR1 and CDR2 (germline): SGHTA, FQGTGA. The CDR3 coding sequence is TGTGCCAGCAGCTTAAAGGGACTAGCGGGGGGGCCCTCCATGTTCTTC. Translation gives CASSLKGLAGGPSMFF.

The chain links TRBV10-1 to TRBJ1-4, with 9 nucleotides matching TRBD1. V lost 5 bases, J lost 0 bases, and 4 bases stayed unmatched. This CDR3 region has 16 residues. Looked up from germline, CDR1 is WNHNN and CDR2 is SYGVQD (reference sequence). The CDR3 here is CASSLRQGATNEKLFF. CDR3 coding DNA: TGCGCCAGCAGTCTTAGACAGGGGGCAACTAATGAAAAACTGTTTTTT.

The chain employs TRBV2 and TRBJ2-7; no clear D gene. The CDR3 runs to 13 residues. From germline, CDR1 is SNHLY and CDR2 FYNNEI. V lost 7 bases, J lost 0 bases, and 10 bases lay in between. This CDR3 is CASNRQVSYEQYF. Written as DNA, the CDR3 is TGTGCCAGCAACCGACAAGTCTCCTACGAGCAGTACTTC.

CDR3 loop: CATSTDPGGAMRELFF. CDR3 coding DNA: TGTGCCACCAGCACTGACCCGGGGGGGGCAATGAGGGAACTGTTTTTT. This sequence joins TRBV15 and TRBJ1-4; D is possibly TRBD1 (6 bases). The CDR3 totals 16 residues. The V end was cut by 4 bases, the J end by 12 bases, with 24 bases between. Germline-derived CDR1 and CDR2 are LNHNV and YYDKDF (reference sequence).

The CDR3 sequence: CASSIVSDRTNEQFF. In nucleotides, the CDR3 is TGTGCCAGTAGTATAGTCTCGGACAGGACCAATGAGCAGTTCTTC. The rearrangement uses TRBV19 and TRBJ2-1; 7 bases are shared with TRBD1. The length of the CDR3 is 15 residues. Germline values: CDR1 LNHDA, CDR2 SQIVND (reference sequence). Unmatched junction bases numbered 6, after V lost 1 base and J lost 6 bases.

Worth noting for this clone: At the DNA level, this CDR3 is encoded by other sequences in the same sample as well. The rearrangement links TRBV2 to TRBJ1-5; D gene unclear. The CDR3 is made up of 12 amino acids. The V gene lost 4 bases and the J gene lost 2 bases, with 3 bases spanning the gap. CDR1 and CDR2 from the germline V gene are SNHLY and FYNNEI. The CDR3 sequence is CASSGRNQPQHF. The CDR3, as DNA: TGTGCCAGCAGTGGGCGCAATCAGCCCCAGCATTTT.